This TCR beta chain was documented in a study of blood T cells in healthy people across ages. The study drew donors from healthy Caucasian individuals in Russia aged roughly 6 to 100. The use of a sample-barcoded 5' primer and a J-beta primer mix characterized a second PCR of about 6 to 11 cycles. TCRdb fed the 5' RACE reads into MiXCR, producing one record per CDR3 protein. The table records 800,000 to 1,300,000 distinct CDR3 sequences, approximately 25% of them present only once. V gave up 6 bases and J gave up 5 bases, with 13 bases separating them. The CDR3 is made up of 13 amino acids. Germline V gene data show CDR1 as MNHNS and CDR2 as SASEGT. A further study also used this sample, focusing on T cells of mothers and their children.

The sequence came from a girl aged 2-10 years in good health. The source material was blood. The J gene is TRBJ1-2, the V gene TRBV6-1; D is uncertain. The CDR3 region has the DNA TGTGCCAGCAGAGCGGACGGGCTATATGGCTACACCTTC. It specifies CASRADGLYGYTF.